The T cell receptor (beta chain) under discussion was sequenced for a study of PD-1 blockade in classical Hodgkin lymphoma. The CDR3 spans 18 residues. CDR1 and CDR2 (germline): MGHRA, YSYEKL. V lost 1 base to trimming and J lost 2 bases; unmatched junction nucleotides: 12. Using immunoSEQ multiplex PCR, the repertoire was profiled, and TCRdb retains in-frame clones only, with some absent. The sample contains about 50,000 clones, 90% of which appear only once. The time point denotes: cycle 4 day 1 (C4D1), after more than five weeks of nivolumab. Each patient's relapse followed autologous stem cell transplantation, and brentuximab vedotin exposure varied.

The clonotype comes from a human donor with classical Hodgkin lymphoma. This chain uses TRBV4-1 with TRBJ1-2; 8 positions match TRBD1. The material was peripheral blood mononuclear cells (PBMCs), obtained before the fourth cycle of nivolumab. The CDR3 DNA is TGCGCCAGCAGCCAAGGACCTCCGGGACAGGCGTTAAACTATGGCTACACCTTC. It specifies CASSQGPPGQALNYGYTF.